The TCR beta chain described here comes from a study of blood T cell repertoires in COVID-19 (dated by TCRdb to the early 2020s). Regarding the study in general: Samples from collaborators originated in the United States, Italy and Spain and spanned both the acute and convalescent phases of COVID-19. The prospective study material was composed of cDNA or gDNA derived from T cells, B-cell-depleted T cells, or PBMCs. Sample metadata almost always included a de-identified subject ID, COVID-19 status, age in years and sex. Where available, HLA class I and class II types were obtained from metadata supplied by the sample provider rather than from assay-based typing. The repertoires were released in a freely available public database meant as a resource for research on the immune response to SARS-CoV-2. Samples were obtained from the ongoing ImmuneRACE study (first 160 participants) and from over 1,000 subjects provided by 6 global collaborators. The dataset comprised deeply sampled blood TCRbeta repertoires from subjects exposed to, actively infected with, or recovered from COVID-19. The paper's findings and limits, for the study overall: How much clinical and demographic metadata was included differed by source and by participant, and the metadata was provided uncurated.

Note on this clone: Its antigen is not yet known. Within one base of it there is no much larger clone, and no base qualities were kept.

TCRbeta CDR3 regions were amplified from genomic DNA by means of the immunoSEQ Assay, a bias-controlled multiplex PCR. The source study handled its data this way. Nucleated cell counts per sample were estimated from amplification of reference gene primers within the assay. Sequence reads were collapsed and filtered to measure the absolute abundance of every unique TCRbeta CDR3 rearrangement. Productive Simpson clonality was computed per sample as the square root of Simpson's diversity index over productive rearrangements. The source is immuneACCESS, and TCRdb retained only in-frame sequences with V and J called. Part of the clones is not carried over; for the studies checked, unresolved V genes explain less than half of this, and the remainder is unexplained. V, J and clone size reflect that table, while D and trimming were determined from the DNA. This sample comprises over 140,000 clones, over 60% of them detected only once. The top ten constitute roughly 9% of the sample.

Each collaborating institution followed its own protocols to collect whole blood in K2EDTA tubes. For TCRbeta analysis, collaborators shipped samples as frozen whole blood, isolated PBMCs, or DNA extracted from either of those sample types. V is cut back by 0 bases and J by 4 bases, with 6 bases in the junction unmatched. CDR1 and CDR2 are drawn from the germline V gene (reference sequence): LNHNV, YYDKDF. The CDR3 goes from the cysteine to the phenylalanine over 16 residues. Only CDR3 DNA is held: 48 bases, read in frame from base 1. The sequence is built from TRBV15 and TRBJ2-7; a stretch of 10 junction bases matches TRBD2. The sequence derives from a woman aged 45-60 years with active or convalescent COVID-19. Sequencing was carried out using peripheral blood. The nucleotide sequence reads TGTGCCACCAGCAGAGATCGGCTAGCGGGAGTTTACGAGCAGTACTTC. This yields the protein CATSRDRLAGVYEQYF.